This T cell receptor (beta chain) was captured in a study of CD8 T cells in ankylosing spondylitis listed by TCRdb under 2017. Regarding the complete study: To find TCR variants linked to disease, the study profiled T cell receptor beta repertoires in ankylosing spondylitis patients and healthy donors. In total, the full study cohort was made up of over a hundred healthy donors and 25 ankylosing spondylitis patients. Samples of peripheral blood were taken, and for ankylosing spondylitis patients, synovial fluid was collected as well.

These reads were obtained on an Illumina HiSeq 2500. Quantitative 5'-RACE with molecular barcodes was used to prepare TCR beta libraries. Concerning the study's data processing: To identify disease-linked TCR variants, a new computational method was used, one built on a probabilistic model of VDJ rearrangement. The public reads were run again by TCRdb, first through fastp at Q25 and then through MiXCR, and only productive beta chains were kept. One record per CDR3 amino acid sequence lists the most common genes and DNA. The V and J calls, along with clone size, are taken from TCRdb and not from the paper's own processing. The sample table holds about 480,000 distinct CDR3 sequences, of which about 15% were seen once. Of the sample, under 1.2% is held by the ten largest clones. Broad study findings and their caveats: The disease-linked clones were reported to be significantly enriched in matched synovial fluid samples from ankylosing spondylitis patients. In peripheral blood, the disease-linked clones were found at relatively low frequencies and had a CD8+ phenotype. A TCR beta motif of several highly homologous amino acid variants appeared characteristic of blood from ankylosing spondylitis patients. Some motif variants had previously been reported in the synovial fluid and blood of reactive arthritis patients, which suggests shared mechanisms of disease initiation.

The germline ends are 16 bases apart after V is trimmed by 4 bases and J by 0 bases. The CDR3, cysteine through phenylalanine, is 16 amino acids long. CDR3 DNA only is kept here, 48 bases in frame from base 1. The CDR1 and CDR2 encoded by the germline V gene are SGHTA and FQGNSA. As regards this clonotype: Its antigen remains undetermined. No clone much larger than this one lies a single base away; base qualities are absent.

The sample was blood, either unsorted or a sorted T cell fraction (not recorded which). The V gene is TRBV7-2 and the J gene is TRBJ2-7, with the D call perhaps TRBD1 or TRBD2, each one matching 5 bases. The sequence derives from a male donor with ankylosing spondylitis. The CDR3: CASSSRGGTSSYEQYF. The DNA reads as follows: TGTGCCAGCAGCTCCCGAGGTGGGACGAGCTCCTACGAGCAGTACTTC.